The source of this TCR beta chain is a study of T-cell reconstitution after alpha-beta-depleted transplantation in children. Preparation of the TCRbeta library used unique molecular identifiers. TCRdb reanalysed the PCR reads using MiXCR and keeps one entry per CDR3 protein. Here the sample spans around 360,000 distinct CDR3 sequences, around a tenth being singletons. This clonotype was counted only a few times. This CDR3 spans 14 amino acids. The germline CDR1 and CDR2 sequences are MNHNS and SASEGT. V lost 8 bases, J lost 0 bases, and 10 bases lay in between. The sequencing used PBMCs from the stem cell graft donor, collected from the stem cell graft. This TCR came from a human donor who donated a stem cell graft to a child with acute lymphoblastic leukemia. The gene calls are TRBV6-1 and TRBJ2-2, with D uncertain. The CDR3 region is CASGMQANTGELFF. CDR3 DNA sequence: TGTGCCAGCGGGATGCAAGCGAACACCGGGGAGCTGTTTTTT.